The 17 T cell receptor beta chains below were found in one sample sequenced in a study of Ad26.COV2.S vaccination and SARS-CoV-2 variants. Documented treatment: around 19 received Ad26.COV2.S at low or high dose, single or two shots; about 5 received placebo; per-sample allocation not given. Day 63 following the first vaccine or placebo injection was when the samples were taken. Profiling relied on immunoSEQ multiplex PCR, and the TCRdb table lists in-frame clones only, not all of them. Of 500,000 or so clones listed, roughly 87% were seen once; the top ten hold just over 2.5%. Here the sequenced sample was peripheral blood, taken in a trial of Ad26.COV2.S vaccine versus placebo. The receptor source for this set is a person aged 18-65 years who received the Ad26.COV2.S COVID-19 vaccine or a placebo.

The rearrangement uses TRBV30 and TRBJ1-1; D gene unclear. V gave up 4 bases and J gave up 0 bases, with 12 bases separating them. The CDR3 consists of 14 residues. CDR1 and CDR2 (germline): GTSNPN, SVGIG (reference sequence). The CDR3 protein is CAWMGNEMNTEAFF. The CDR3, as DNA: TGTGCCTGGATGGGAAACGAGATGAACACTGAAGCTTTCTTT.

This clone was picked up one time. V usage is TRBV9 and J usage is TRBJ2-3, with D tentatively TRBD1 or TRBD2 (5 bases each). The CDR3 is made up of 14 amino acids. Trimming left V 7 bases short and J 0 bases short, with 12 bases between. Germline V gene sequence: CDR1 SGDLS, CDR2 YYNGEE. The CDR3 reads CASAWGISTDTQYF. The CDR3, as DNA: TGTGCCAGCGCCTGGGGGATCAGCACAGATACGCAGTATTTT.

This chain links TRBV19 with TRBJ1-5; D call uncertain. V was clipped by 7 bases and J by 5 bases, with 15 bases between them. CDR1 is LNHDA and CDR2 is SQIVND in the germline V gene (reference sequence). The length of the CDR3 is 14 residues. The CDR3 DNA reads as TGTGCCAGTACCGCCGGAAGTTTATATCAGCCCCAGCATTTT. Protein: CASTAGSLYQPQHF. The whole variable domain, filled in from reference TRBV19 and TRBJ1-5, reads DGGITQSPKYLFRKEGQNVTLSCEQNLNHDAMYWYRQDPGQGLRLIYYSQIVNDFQKGDIAEGYSVSREKKESFPLTVTSAQKNPTAFYLCASTAGSLYQPQHFGDGTRLSIL.

The J gene is TRBJ1-5, the V gene TRBV9; D is undetermined. CDR1 and CDR2 (germline): SGDLS, YYNGEE. This CDR3 contains 13 residues. Trimming took off 4 bases at V and 0 bases at J, with 5 bases between the two ends. Here the CDR3 reads CASSPYSNQPQHF. The CDR3 nucleotides are TGTGCCAGCAGCCCGTATAGCAATCAGCCCCAGCATTTT.

The table lists this clone with a count of one. This sequence joins TRBV7-3 and TRBJ2-1; 15 bases fit TRBD2. Germline CDR1 SGHTA, CDR2 FQGTGA. Unmatched junction bases numbered 11, after V lost 5 bases and J lost 0 bases. The CDR3 has 20 residues. The CDR3 bases are TGTGCCAGCAGCCCTTTCGGACTAGCGGGAGGGACAAGCTCCTACAATGAGCAGTTCTTC. Translation: CASSPFGLAGGTSSYNEQFF.

This clone was observed once. This chain joins TRBV24-1 and TRBJ2-2; D gene uncertain. Germline values: CDR1 KGHDR, CDR2 SFDVKD. The CDR3 contains 12 residues. Trimming left V 8 bases short and J 7 bases short, with 10 bases between. The CDR3 loop is CATTGEGGELFF. The CDR3 region has the DNA TGTGCCACCACTGGGGAAGGCGGGGAGCTGTTTTTT.

V and J are TRBV5-8 and TRBJ1-6; 9 bases line up with TRBD1. This CDR3 has 15 amino acids. Germline CDR1 is SGHTS and CDR2 is YDEGEE. Losses at the gene ends were 4 bases for V and 9 bases for J; bases not matched to a gene: 8. The CDR3 is CASSQGQGSASPLHF. DNA for the CDR3: TGTGCCAGCAGCCAGGGACAGGGTAGCGCTTCACCCCTCCACTTT.

The CDR3 DNA follows: TGTGCCAGCAGCTTCCAGACTCGTCCGGGAGAGACCCAGTACTTC. Its translation: CASSFQTRPGETQYF. The V gene is TRBV7-9, the J gene TRBJ2-5; D not certain. Trimming stripped 3 bases from V and 4 bases from J, with 15 bases between. CDR1 and CDR2 (germline): SEHNR, FQNEAQ (reference sequence). The CDR3 sequence is 15 residues long.

This chain joins TRBV19 and TRBJ1-5, with D maybe TRBD1 (5 bases). There are 17 residues in the CDR3. Trimming pared 4 bases from V and 4 bases from J, leaving 20 bases between. Germline assignment: CDR1 LNHDA and CDR2 SQIVND (reference sequence). The CDR3 spells CASSTPWGTEDNQPQHF. The CDR3 nucleotides read TGTGCCAGTAGTACGCCGTGGGGGACGGAAGATAATCAGCCCCAGCATTTT.

This chain joins TRBV5-1 and TRBJ2-7; TRBD1 is a possible D gene (6 bases). Germline values: CDR1 SGHRS, CDR2 YFSETQ. Trimming removed 0 bases from V and 12 bases from J, with 16 bases in between. The CDR3 extends over 13 amino acids. The CDR3 here is CASSLAGTSLAYF. The CDR3, as DNA: TGCGCCAGCAGCTTGGCCGGGACAAGTTTGGCGTACTTC. The whole variable domain, filled in from reference TRBV5-1 and TRBJ2-7, reads KAGVTQTPRYLIKTRGQQVTLSCSPISGHRSVSWYQQTPGQGLQFLFEYFSETQRNKGNFPGRFSGRQFSNSRSEMNVSTLELGDSALYLCASSLAGTSLAYFGPGTRLTVT.

V usage is TRBV18 and J usage is TRBJ2-6, with 7 bases fitting TRBD1. J was trimmed by 0 bases and V by 6 bases; bases with no gene match: 8. The CDR3 sequence is 17 residues long. From germline, CDR1 is KGHSH and CDR2 LQKENI. CDR3 region: CASSGTGVPSGANVLTF. The CDR3 region has the DNA TGTGCCAGCTCCGGTACAGGGGTTCCCTCTGGGGCCAACGTCCTGACTTTC.

The V call is TRBV28, the J call TRBJ1-6; a weak D match, TRBD1 (6 bases). The germline V gene encodes CDR1 MDHEN and CDR2 SYDVKM. Trimming left V 7 bases short and J 8 bases short, with 12 bases between. The CDR3 loop spans 13 amino acids. The CDR3 region has the DNA TGTGCCAGCAATTACCAGGGGTATTCACCCCTCCACTTT. As protein: CASNYQGYSPLHF.

This chain uses TRBV5-1 with TRBJ2-2; D possibly corresponds to TRBD1 (6 bases). This CDR3 is built from 16 residues. Per the germline V gene, CDR1 is SGHRS and CDR2 is YFSETQ. Deletions cut 1 base from V and 0 bases from J, with 10 bases between. CDR3 region: CASSLYGTTNTGELFF. CDR3 nucleotides: TGCGCCAGCAGCTTGTATGGGACAACGAACACCGGGGAGCTGTTTTTT.

The rearrangement uses TRBV19 and TRBJ2-1; D assignment may be TRBD1 or TRBD2 (5 bases each). From germline, CDR1 is LNHDA and CDR2 SQIVND (reference sequence). The CDR3 sequence is 14 residues long. V was trimmed by 6 bases and J by 4 bases, leaving 13 bases between them. This chain's CDR3 is CASRGEGQYNEQFF. The CDR3 DNA reads as TGTGCCAGTAGGGGCGAGGGGCAGTACAATGAGCAGTTCTTC.

The chain is built from TRBV29-1 and TRBJ2-1; the D gene could be TRBD1 or TRBD2 (5 bases each). Trimming shortened V by 6 bases and J by 6 bases, and 12 bases separated the two germline ends. This CDR3 spans 12 amino acids. The germline V gene encodes CDR1 SQVTM and CDR2 ANQGSEA. The CDR3 region has the DNA TGCAGCGTCAGGGTTAGCGCCAATGAGCAGTTCTTC. Translation gives CSVRVSANEQFF.

In this sample, this clone turned up once. The V and J genes are TRBV5-1 and TRBJ2-5; either TRBD1 or TRBD2 may supply D (5 bases each). This CDR3 spans 15 amino acids. The V gene's germline CDR1 is SGHRS and CDR2 YFSETQ. V shed 0 bases and J shed 4 bases, with 13 bases lying between them. CDR3 protein: CASSLVGGGSETQYF. The CDR3 DNA reads TGCGCCAGCAGCTTGGTTGGGGGTGGGTCAGAGACCCAGTACTTC.

V gene TRBV6-6 combines with J gene TRBJ1-6; TRBD1 matches 9 bases. CDR3 size: 15 residues. Germline V gene data show CDR1 as MNHNY and CDR2 as SVGAGI (reference sequence). The V segment lost 6 bases and the J segment 8 bases; nucleotides outside the gene matches: 8. The CDR3 sequence is CASSSFGTGYSPLHF. Here the CDR3 DNA reads TGTGCCAGCAGCTCCTTCGGGACAGGGTATTCACCCCTCCACTTT.